The 26 T cell receptor beta chains listed next were all sequenced from one sample in a study of siplizumab effects on memory and regulatory T cells. Libraries were prepared by immunoSEQ multiplex PCR; TCRdb keeps only in-frame clonotypes and omits some of them. This sample has 75,000 to 95,000 clones, with approximately 90% found just once. Sequencing input: CD4+ T cells sorted from blood. These receptors all come from a human donor in good health.

The chain employs TRBV27 and TRBJ2-7; 7 bases are a match to TRBD1. The CDR3 runs to 15 residues. The V gene end was trimmed by 6 bases and the J gene end by 4 bases; junction bases not matched to a gene: 12. The germline gives CDR1 MNHEY, CDR2 SMNVEV (reference sequence). CDR3 sequence: CASRRYRGEEYEQYF. Written as DNA, the CDR3 is TGTGCCAGCAGGCGATACAGGGGAGAGGAATACGAGCAGTACTTC.

The rearrangement joins TRBV2 to TRBJ2-7; 8 positions match TRBD1. V lost 7 bases and J lost 3; bases outside the gene matches: 8. The germline CDR1 and CDR2 sequences are SNHLY and FYNNEI. This CDR3 spans 14 amino acids. DNA for the CDR3: TGTGCCAGCAAAGAACAGGGGGGAGGCTACGAGCAGTACTTC. Translating gives CASKEQGGGYEQYF.

The chain has TRBV7-9 and TRBJ2-5, with D hard to call. V lost 1 base and J 2 bases, leaving 11 bases between the germline ends. There are 15 residues in the CDR3. Germline assignment: CDR1 SEHNR and CDR2 FQNEAQ (reference sequence). CDR3 sequence (DNA): TGTGCCAGCAGCTTAGGGTCCGGGTCACAAGAGACCCAGTACTTC. Translated: CASSLGSGSQETQYF.

Only one count was recorded for this clone. The chain links TRBV5-1 to TRBJ2-1, with a weak D call TRBD2 (5 bases). The CDR3 length is 13 residues. Trimming cost V 5 bases and J 9 bases, with 15 bases left between them. Germline assignment: CDR1 SGHRS and CDR2 YFSETQ. The CDR3 DNA sequence: TGCGCCAGCAGGTCCACCCCGGGAACTGAGCAGTTCTTC. Amino acid sequence: CASRSTPGTEQFF. Using reference TRBV5-1 and TRBJ2-1 for the parts outside the CDR3, the full variable domain is KAGVTQTPRYLIKTRGQQVTLSCSPISGHRSVSWYQQTPGQGLQFLFEYFSETQRNKGNFPGRFSGRQFSNSRSEMNVSTLELGDSALYLCASRSTPGTEQFFGPGTRLTVL.

V gene TRBV5-1 combines with J gene TRBJ1-5, with TRBD1 matching 8 bases. J gave up 6 bases and V 3 bases, and 5 bases lay outside the gene matches. The germline CDR1 and CDR2 sequences are SGHRS and YFSETQ. The CDR3 runs 14 residues. Written as DNA, the CDR3 is TGCGCCAGCAGCTCGACAGGGGACGGTCAGCCCCAGCATTTT. As protein: CASSSTGDGQPQHF.

The genes are TRBV5-4 and TRBJ1-2; D gene unclear. V was cut by 4 bases and J by 2 bases, with 6 bases left in between. The CDR3 contains 12 residues. The germline V gene encodes CDR1 SGHNT and CDR2 YYREEE (reference sequence). The CDR3 protein is CASSTMNYGYTF. The CDR3 DNA reads as TGTGCCAGCAGCACCATGAACTATGGCTACACCTTC.

The gene calls are TRBV5-1 and TRBJ2-2, with 7 bases matching TRBD1. This CDR3 spans 14 amino acids. Germline trimming cut 4 bases from V and 2 bases from J; bases unmatched to any gene: 2. CDR1 SGHRS and CDR2 YFSETQ come from the germline V gene. The CDR3 region has the DNA TGCGCCAGCAGCCGAGGGGGCAACACCGGGGAGCTGTTTTTT. The encoded protein is CASSRGGNTGELFF.

The chain joins TRBV6-6 to TRBJ2-7; unclear D gene. V was trimmed by 0 bases and J by 6 bases, leaving 9 bases between them. Per germline, CDR1 MNHNY and CDR2 SVGAGI (reference sequence). This CDR3 region has 13 residues. CDR3 region: CASSYSRRFEQYF. The CDR3 nucleotides are TGTGCCAGCAGTTACTCGAGAAGGTTCGAGCAGTACTTC.

V is TRBV5-4 and J is TRBJ1-4; D remains unclear. The CDR3 covers 13 residues. Germline V CDR1 and CDR2: SGHNT, YYREEE (reference sequence). The germline V and J ends were trimmed by 4 bases and 5 bases, with 9 bases remaining between them. DNA for the CDR3: TGTGCCAGCAGCACCGCGCCCAATGAAAAACTGTTTTTT. This translates into CASSTAPNEKLFF.

This clone turned up a few times. The chain combines TRBV7-2 with TRBJ1-5; no definite D call. Looked up from germline, CDR1 is SGHTA and CDR2 is FQGNSA. V gave up 0 bases and J gave up 4 bases, with 10 bases separating them. The CDR3 extends over 15 amino acids. This chain's CDR3 is CASSLAASGNQPQHF. The DNA of the CDR3 is TGTGCCAGCAGCTTAGCGGCCTCCGGAAATCAGCCCCAGCATTTT.

This chain uses TRBV5-1 with TRBJ2-3; 10 bases are a match to TRBD2. Germline-derived CDR1 and CDR2 are SGHRS and YFSETQ. The CDR3 consists of 16 residues. The junction had 7 bases not matched to a gene; V was cut back by 0 bases and J by 6 bases. CDR3 nucleotide sequence: TGCGCCAGCAGCTTGGTGAGCGGGAGGGCCTCGGATACGCAGTATTTT. Translating gives CASSLVSGRASDTQYF.

In DNA form, the CDR3 reads TGTGCCAGCAGTTACTCCCACGGGACCACCTACGAGCAGTACTTC. Translation: CASSYSHGTTYEQYF. V and J are TRBV6-5 and TRBJ2-7, with D perhaps TRBD1 or TRBD2 (5 bases each). The CDR3 is made up of 15 amino acids. Between the trimmed V and J ends, which lost 0 bases and 2 bases, there was a span of 11 bases. CDR1 and CDR2 from the germline V gene are MNHEY and SVGAGI.

The chain carries TRBV9 and TRBJ1-5; possible D gene TRBD1, 6 bases. V lost 4 bases, J lost 0 bases, and 11 bases lay in between. Germline V gives CDR1 SGDLS, CDR2 YYNGEE. The CDR3 consists of 15 residues. In nucleotides, the CDR3 is TGTGCCAGCAGCCCGGGGGCAGATAGCAATCAGCCCCAGCATTTT. Protein sequence: CASSPGADSNQPQHF.

This sequence joins TRBV6-6 and TRBJ2-3, with 8 bases fitting TRBD1. The CDR3 contains 14 residues. J gave up 3 bases and V 5 bases, and 4 bases lay outside the gene matches. Germline V gene data show CDR1 as MNHNY and CDR2 as SVGAGI (reference sequence). The CDR3 spells CASSLGQGTDTQYF. CDR3 in DNA: TGTGCCAGCAGTCTCGGACAGGGAACAGATACGCAGTATTTT.

V gene TRBV19 combines with J gene TRBJ2-7; D gene uncertain. Trimming left V 5 bases short and J 3 bases short, with 14 bases between. Germline V gives CDR1 LNHDA, CDR2 SQIVND (reference sequence). This CDR3 has 14 residues. CDR3 in amino acids: CASSSPGRHYEQYF. Here the CDR3 DNA reads TGTGCCAGTAGTTCTCCTGGCAGACACTACGAGCAGTACTTC.

The J gene is TRBJ2-3, the V gene TRBV19; weak D call: TRBD2 (6 bases). The germline V and J ends were trimmed by 7 bases and 8 bases, with 16 bases remaining between them. The CDR3 is made up of 13 amino acids. The germline V gene encodes CDR1 LNHDA and CDR2 SQIVND (reference sequence). CDR3 nucleotides: TGTGCCAGTACTACAGGCCCCGGGGGTACGCAGTATTTT. It translates to CASTTGPGGTQYF.

This clone was seen only once. This chain links TRBV28 with TRBJ2-1; TRBD2 aligns across 9 bases. This CDR3 spans 14 amino acids. Germline CDR1 and CDR2: MDHEN and SYDVKM. The V segment lost 8 bases and the J segment 6 bases; nucleotides outside the gene matches: 8. This CDR3 is CASHLSGSVNEQFF. The CDR3 DNA reads TGTGCCAGCCATCTTAGCGGGAGTGTCAATGAGCAGTTCTTC.

The chain uses TRBV2 and TRBJ2-1; D not certain. Per germline, CDR1 SNHLY and CDR2 FYNNEI. Trimming cost V 1 base and J 2 bases, with 9 bases left between them. This CDR3 is 15 amino acids long. The CDR3 region is CASSEDGRTYNEQFF. The CDR3 nucleotides read TGTGCCAGCAGTGAAGATGGACGGACCTACAATGAGCAGTTCTTC.

This clone has just one count. The V call is TRBV28, the J call TRBJ1-5, with a tentative D call TRBD1 (5 bases). V was cut by 6 bases and J by 1 base, with 10 bases left in between. This CDR3 has 14 amino acids. Germline values: CDR1 MDHEN, CDR2 SYDVKM. CDR3 sequence reads: CASRSGYSNQPQHF. CDR3 nucleotide sequence: TGTGCCAGCAGGTCAGGGTACAGCAATCAGCCCCAGCATTTT.

The chain uses TRBV27 and TRBJ2-5, with unresolved D. The CDR3 sequence is 11 residues long. The V end was cut by 6 bases, the J end by 0 bases, with 2 bases between. CDR1 is MNHEY and CDR2 is SMNVEV in the germline V gene (reference sequence). CDR3 nucleotide sequence: TGTGCCAGCAGCCACCAAGAGACCCAGTACTTC. Its protein product is CASSHQETQYF.

V usage is TRBV10-3 and J usage is TRBJ1-2; unclear D gene. V was cut by 5 bases and J by 2 bases, with 6 bases left in between. Germline lookup yields CDR1 ENHRY and CDR2 SYGVKD. This CDR3 is 12 amino acids long. The CDR3 region has the DNA TGTGCCATCAGTAGGCAGAACTATGGCTACACCTTC. Protein: CAISRQNYGYTF.

The chain joins TRBV7-8 to TRBJ1-5; maybe TRBD1 (6 bases). The CDR3 has 16 amino acids. V lost 5 bases, J lost 6 bases, and 20 bases lay in between. Germline V lookup: CDR1 SGHVS, CDR2 FQNEAQ. The DNA for the CDR3 is TGTGCCAGCAGCCTCCATCCCCGGGGGGCCGGTCAGCCCCAGCATTTT. The encoded protein is CASSLHPRGAGQPQHF.

As DNA, the CDR3 is TGTGCCAGCACCCCGGGACAAAAGTACCAAGAGACCCAGTACTTC. It yields the protein CASTPGQKYQETQYF. The chain is built from TRBV28 and TRBJ2-5, with D perhaps TRBD1 (6 bases). Germline loops: CDR1 MDHEN, CDR2 SYDVKM. With 7 bases removed from V and 0 bases from J, the gap between germline ends came to 15 bases. The CDR3 extends over 15 amino acids.

The chain recombines TRBV10-3 with TRBJ2-7, with 10 positions matching TRBD1. V lost 8 bases to trimming and J lost 3 bases; unmatched junction nucleotides: 4. The V gene's germline CDR1 is ENHRY and CDR2 SYGVKD. The CDR3 is made up of 13 amino acids. This CDR3 is CAIGGQGNYEQYF. The CDR3 DNA reads as TGTGCCATCGGGGGACAGGGGAACTACGAGCAGTACTTC.

The chain has TRBV5-1 and TRBJ2-1, with 11 bases fitting TRBD1. There are 16 residues in the CDR3. Trimming removed 0 bases from V and 7 bases from J; junction bases left unmatched: 6. The germline V gene has CDR1 SGHRS and CDR2 YFSETQ. CDR3 DNA sequence: TGCGCCAGCAGCTTGGCCGGACAGGGGGCGTTGAATGAGCAGTTCTTC. This translates into CASSLAGQGALNEQFF.

The genes are TRBV5-4 and TRBJ2-2, with D hard to call. CDR1 is SGHNT, CDR2 YYREEE, per germline (reference sequence). The V and J ends lost 3 bases and 0 bases respectively, with 9 bases between them. This CDR3 is built from 15 residues. CDR3 loop: CASSSFRTNTGELFF. DNA for the CDR3: TGTGCCAGCAGCTCGTTCAGGACGAACACCGGGGAGCTGTTTTTT.